This T cell receptor beta chain was recorded in a study of early T cells in non-severe SARS-CoV-2 infection. Study background: From unsorted whole blood, bulk RNA was sequenced, and the chains remained unpaired.

cDNA molecules, individually, were tagged with unique molecular identifiers. TCRdb redid the calling of the 5' RACE reads with MiXCR, one entry per CDR3 protein. The sample includes 50,000 to 65,000 distinct CDR3 sequences, about 11% seen only once; the top ten take under 3%. The CDR3 extends over 14 amino acids. V was cut by 4 bases and J by 4 bases, with 14 bases left in between. Germline-derived CDR1 and CDR2 are SGHAT and FQNNGV. This clonotype was observed many times. Its antigen remains unidentified. General observations from the study: Database matching using VDJdb favored anti-spike CD8 responses, with private and CD4 specificities left missing.

This chain links TRBV11-2 with TRBJ2-7; TRBD2 might be the D (5 bases). The clonotype comes from an adult who was a healthcare worker with PCR-confirmed SARS-CoV-2 infection or an uninfected control (not recorded which). Specimen: whole blood, collected at baseline. The CDR3 here is CASSSRSRGYEQYF. CDR3 nucleotides: TGTGCCAGCAGCTCCCGTAGTAGAGGGTACGAGCAGTACTTC.